Reported below is one T cell receptor (beta chain). Germline assignment: CDR1 MDHEN and CDR2 SYDVKM. The CDR3 loop spans 16 amino acids. Trimming shortened V by 5 bases and J by 4 bases, and 18 bases separated the two germline ends. This record belongs to a study of OX40 agonist ivuxolimab in advanced cancers. About the study: Past anti-PD-1, anti-PD-L1 or anti-CTLA-4 therapy was accepted, and 40% had received some.

The assay was immunoSEQ multiplex PCR, and TCRdb's table has in-frame clones only and misses some. The table lists about 38,000 clones, approximately 90% of them singletons, with roughly 9.8% in the top ten. People who had autoimmune disease history or systemic immunosuppression were excluded. This sequence was found in an adult with an advanced solid tumor such as melanoma, head and neck, liver or kidney cancer. This material consisted of CD4+ or CD8+ T cells sorted from blood, taken in a trial of the OX40 agonist ivuxolimab. The chain links TRBV28 to TRBJ2-1; a weak D match, TRBD2 (5 bases). CDR3: CASSKRTGLAYNEQFF. As DNA, the CDR3 is TGTGCCAGCAGTAAACGGACTGGACTGGCATACAATGAGCAGTTCTTC.